This record concerns one T cell receptor (beta chain) sequence. Its antigen target is currently unknown. No base quality information exists; no much larger clone differs at one position. At the junction V is shortened by 5 bases and J by 7 bases; bases outside the gene matches: 10. Taken from the germline V gene, the CDR1 and CDR2 loops are SGHTA and FQGNSA. From cysteine to phenylalanine, the CDR3 is 15 amino acids long. The CDR3 DNA has 45 bases and is translated from base 1. The data stem from a study of breast tumors, draining lymph nodes, adjacent tissues (dated by TCRdb to the mid-2010s). About the full investigation: The study compared TCR beta repertoires across tumor, adjacent nontumor tissue and axillary lymph nodes from breast cancer patients. In human breast cancer, the study set out to assess how tumor, surrounding tissue and draining lymph node repertoires relate to one another and whether T cells might be exchanged between them.

Lymph node samples were obtained from the axillary draining lymph nodes of breast cancer patients. Reads for this sample came from an Illumina HiSeq 2000. Multiplex PCR amplification was used to build the TCR beta chain libraries. High-throughput sequencing was used to analyze the amplified TCR beta chain products. Clones were called with MiXCR by TCRdb after fastp trimmed the public reads at Q25, and only in-frame beta chains were retained. Under each unique CDR3 protein, matching rows form one entry showing the most common genes and DNA. The sample table holds around 290,000 distinct CDR3 sequences, of which more than 30% were seen once. The top ten clonotypes cover 1.1% of the sample. Study-level results and caveats: The conclusion that tumor T cells originate in lymph nodes was presented as consistent with a hypothesis rather than as directly demonstrated. In luminal-like breast cancer, tumor and nontumor tissue repertoires resembled each other significantly more than in basal-like breast cancer. The data were considered consistent with most tumor T cells being derived from the lymph node and subsequently expanding within tumor tissue. T-cell repertoire diversity in tumors was found to be lower than in lymph nodes but higher than in nontumor tissue, and preferential V and J gene usage was observed.

Input material: axillary lymph node tissue. The sequence was obtained from a female donor with breast cancer. Some clones in this sample may be carry-over from other donors' samples. Recombination linked TRBV7-2 to TRBJ1-4; 7 nucleotides in the junction match TRBD1. The DNA reads TGTGCCAGCAGCCGAACCGACAGGGACAGTGAAAAACTGTTTTTT. It translates as CASSRTDRDSEKLFF.